The present T cell receptor beta chain was sequenced within a study of blood T cell repertoires in COVID-19. Method: immunoSEQ multiplex PCR; TCRdb's copy keeps in-frame clones and lacks some. Counted here are 250,000 or so clones, 70% to 75% occurring once; the ten biggest clones make up around 3.4%. The V and J ends lost 5 bases and 4 bases, in that order; junction bases with no gene match: 11. Looked up from germline, CDR1 is SGHRS and CDR2 is YFSETQ. There are 17 residues in the CDR3. Sequencing used peripheral blood. This TCR derives from a woman aged 80 or over with acute or convalescent COVID-19. The V and J genes are TRBV5-1 and TRBJ2-1; TRBD2 agrees at 11 bases. CDR3 sequence: CASRRAVAGGPYNEQFF. The CDR3 DNA follows: TGCGCCAGCAGGAGAGCTGTAGCGGGGGGGCCTTACAATGAGCAGTTCTTC.